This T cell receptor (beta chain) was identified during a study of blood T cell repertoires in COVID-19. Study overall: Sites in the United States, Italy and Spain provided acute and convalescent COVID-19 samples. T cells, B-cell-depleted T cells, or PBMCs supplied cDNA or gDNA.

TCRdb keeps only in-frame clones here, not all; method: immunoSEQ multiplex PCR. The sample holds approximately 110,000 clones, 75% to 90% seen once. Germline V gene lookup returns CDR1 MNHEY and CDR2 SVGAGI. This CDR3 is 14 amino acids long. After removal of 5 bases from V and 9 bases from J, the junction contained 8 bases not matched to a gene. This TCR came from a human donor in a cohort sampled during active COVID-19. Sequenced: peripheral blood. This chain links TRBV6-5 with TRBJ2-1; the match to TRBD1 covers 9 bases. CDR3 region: CASSPPGQGAEQFF. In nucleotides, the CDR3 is TGTGCCAGCAGTCCCCCGGGACAGGGTGCTGAGCAGTTCTTC.